This TCR beta chain was recovered during a study of T cell responses to AZD1222 COVID-19 vaccine. Libraries were prepared by immunoSEQ multiplex PCR; TCRdb keeps only in-frame clonotypes and omits some of them. Seen here are around 190,000 clones, just over 85% observed once, and the top ten hold 0.45% to 0.55%. This clone was detected a few times. Germline CDR1 is MNHEY and CDR2 is SMNVEV (reference sequence). Trimming removed 5 bases from V and 3 bases from J, with 17 bases in between. This CDR3 comprises 15 residues. Here the sequenced sample was peripheral blood, taken on day 0 of AZD1222 vaccination. This receptor was taken from an adult in good health. This chain joins TRBV27 and TRBJ2-7; D is perhaps TRBD2 (7 bases). The DNA for the CDR3 is TGTGCCAGCAGTGTCTCGGGGGGCTTTATCTACGAGCAGTACTTC. This gives the protein CASSVSGGFIYEQYF.